Included here is one TCR beta chain sequence, with context. The sample holds a few counts of this clonotype. No antigen is known for it. Base qualities are not recorded, but no much larger clone differs from it by a single base. This record comes from a study of post-analysis software for immune sequencing data (dated by TCRdb to between 2015 and 2017). Study-level background: The recorded disease courses included relapsing-remitting, secondary progressive and progressive-relapsing multiple sclerosis, and some patients had no subtype annotation. A subset of samples was prepared in parallel using single-end sample barcoding, then pooled and co-amplified after Illumina adapter ligation. Patient repertoires were compared against roughly 10 previously published healthy control repertoires from donors aged roughly 6 to 26 years. Overall study outcomes, separate from this receptor: The multiple sclerosis patient group was slightly younger than the control group. Direct clustering with F measure revealed strong co-clustering of samples prepared in the same batch, which led to a batch-effect correction. Significantly higher frequencies in patients than in controls were found for about 5 TRBV segments, including TRBV5-6, TRBV5-1 and TRBV20-1. Significantly lower normalized Chao1 diversity was found in multiple sclerosis patients than in controls, suggesting substantial peripheral T-cell clonal expansion.

In the paper's terms, the time point label means: second blood draw from one MS patient after hematopoietic stem cell transplantation. To demonstrate the VDJtools post-analysis software, the study profiled TCR beta repertoires from the peripheral blood of 13 young patients with multiple sclerosis. The multiple sclerosis patients were children and adolescents ranging in age from roughly 6 to 15 years. The library was produced with PCR. TCRdb lists the instrument as Illumina HiSeq 2500. To reduce PCR and sequencing biases, unique molecular identifiers were incorporated into the TCR beta cDNA libraries. Every 1 to 10 million input T cells yielded 500,000 or so cDNA molecules, meaning each molecule approximated one T cell. Patient libraries were prepared and sequenced with the same protocol used for the earlier healthy control dataset. Within a given batch, samples were prepared together, multiplexed and sequenced on the same HiSeq lane. The original pipeline was this. MIGEC was used to process the raw barcoded reads, and molecular identifier groups with only a single read were discarded before consensus assembly and CDR3 extraction. VDJtools was used for post-analysis of the clonotype tables, and diversity was normalized by down-sampling every dataset to the size of the smallest sample. In repertoire overlap clustering, CDR3 amino acid sequences, but not nucleotide sequences, were matched to correct batch-related cross-sample contamination. TCRdb passed the public sequencing reads through fastp at Q25 and MiXCR, retaining productive beta sequences. Merged by CDR3 protein, the rows form single entries marked with the most common genes and DNA. Clone size and V and J calls follow TCRdb, not the original study. The sample has roughly 160,000 distinct CDR3 sequences on record, 30% to 45% of them singletons. About 26% of the sample goes to the ten largest clones.

The junction shows trimming of 1 base on V and 3 bases on J, and the gene matches do not reach 0 bases of it. From a lookup of the germline V gene, CDR1 and CDR2 are SGHTA and FQGTGA. CDR3 length: 14 amino acids, cysteine to phenylalanine. Only the CDR3 part of the read is kept: 42 bases, read in frame from the first base. Recombination linked TRBV7-3 to TRBJ2-7; 10 middle bases align to TRBD1. The clonotype was recovered from a girl between 5 and 17 years old with multiple sclerosis. Donor details come from another sample of the same person, matched by shared clones. The material was blood, obtained after autologous hematopoietic stem cell transplantation. The encoded CDR3 is CASSLRTGGYEQYF. The nucleotides are TGTGCCAGCAGCTTAAGGACAGGGGGCTACGAGCAGTACTTC.